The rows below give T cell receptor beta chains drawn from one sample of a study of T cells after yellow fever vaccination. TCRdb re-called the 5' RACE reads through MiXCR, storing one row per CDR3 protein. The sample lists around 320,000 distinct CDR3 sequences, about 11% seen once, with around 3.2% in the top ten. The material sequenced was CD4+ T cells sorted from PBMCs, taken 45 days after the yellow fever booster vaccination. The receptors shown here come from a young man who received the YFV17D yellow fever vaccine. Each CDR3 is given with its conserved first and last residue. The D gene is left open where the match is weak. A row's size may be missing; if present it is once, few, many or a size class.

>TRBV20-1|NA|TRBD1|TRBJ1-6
TGCAGTTACCAGCCTCCGCAGGGGGTAGAGTCACCCCTCCACTTT
CSYQPPQGVESPLHF
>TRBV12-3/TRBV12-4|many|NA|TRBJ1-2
TGTGCCAGCAGTTTAGGGTGGGAAGGCTACACCTTC
CASSLGWEGYTF
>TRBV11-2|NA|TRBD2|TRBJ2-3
TGTGCCAGCAGTGCTGGGACTAAGGATACGCAGTATTTT
CASSAGTKDTQYF
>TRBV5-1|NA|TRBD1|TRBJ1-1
TGCGCCAGCAGCTTGACCACAGGGGGCATCGACACTGAAGCTTTCTTT
CASSLTTGGIDTEAFF
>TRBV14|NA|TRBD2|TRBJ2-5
TGTGCCAGCAGCCAAGGACTAGCGGAGACCCAGTACTTC
CASSQGLAETQYF
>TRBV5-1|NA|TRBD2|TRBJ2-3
TGCGCCAGCAGACCCGGGACTAGCGGGGGGGCCGGTACAGATACGCAGTATTTT
CASRPGTSGGAGTDTQYF
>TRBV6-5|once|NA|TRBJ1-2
TGTGCCAGCAGTCTCGGGGTTGGGCGGCTGGGCTACACCTTC
CASSLGVGRLGYTF
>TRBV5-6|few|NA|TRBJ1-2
TGTGCCAGCAGTTGGGACCTCGCGGGCTACACCTTC
CASSWDLAGYTF
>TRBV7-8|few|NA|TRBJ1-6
TGTGCCAGCAGCTTAAGGACGGCTCTCCTTTATTCACCCCTCCACTTT
CASSLRTALLYSPLHF
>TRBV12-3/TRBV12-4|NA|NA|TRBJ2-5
TGTGCCAGCACCGTGGGGGAGACCCAGTACTTC
CASTVGETQYF
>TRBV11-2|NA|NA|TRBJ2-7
TGTGCCAGCAGCTTAGATATCCAGGCCCGGGTAGAGCAGTACTTC
CASSLDIQARVEQYF
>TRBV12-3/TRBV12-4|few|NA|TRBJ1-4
TGTGCCAGCAGGCTCCAGGGTGTTGGTGAAAAACTGTTTTTT
CASRLQGVGEKLFF
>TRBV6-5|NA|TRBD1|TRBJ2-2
TGTGCCAGCAGTTACTCCCCTGACAGGGCTTTAGCCGGGGAGCTGTTTTTT
CASSYSPDRALAGELFF
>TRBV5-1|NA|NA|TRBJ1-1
TGCGCCAGCAGCTTGCCCGGAGGGCCAAACACTGAAGCTTTCTTT
CASSLPGGPNTEAFF
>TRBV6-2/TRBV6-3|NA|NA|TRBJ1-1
TGTGCCAGCAGTTTTTGGGGGCCCACTGAAGCTTTCTTT
CASSFWGPTEAFF
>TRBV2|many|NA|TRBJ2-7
TGTGCCAGCAGGGTAGACAGTTCCTACGAGCAGTACTTC
CASRVDSSYEQYF
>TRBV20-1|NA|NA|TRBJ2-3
TGCAGTGCTAACCCTTACGGGGCGCGAACAGATACGCAGTATTTT
CSANPYGARTDTQYF
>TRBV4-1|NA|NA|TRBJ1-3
TGCGCCAGCAGCCAAGATTTCGGAGGCTCTGGAAACACCATATATTTT
CASSQDFGGSGNTIYF
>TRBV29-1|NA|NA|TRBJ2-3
TGCAGCGCCCGCGGAGGAGGGGCGGGAGATACGCAGTATTTT
CSARGGGAGDTQYF
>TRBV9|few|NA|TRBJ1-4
TGTGCCAGCAGCGTAACCGGGTTGAGTGAAAAACTGTTTTTT
CASSVTGLSEKLFF
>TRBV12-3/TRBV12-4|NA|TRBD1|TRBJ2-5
TGTGCCAGCAGTCGAACAGGGGCAGCGACCCAGTACTTC
CASSRTGAATQYF
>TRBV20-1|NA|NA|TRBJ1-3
TGCAGTGCTCCGATTAACCCGGACACCATATATTTT
CSAPINPDTIYF
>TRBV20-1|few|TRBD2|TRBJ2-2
TGCAGTAGCGGGGGGGCCACCGGGGAGCTGTTTTTT
CSSGGATGELFF
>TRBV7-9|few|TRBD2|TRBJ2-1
TGTGCCAGCAGCTCCAGGACTAGCGGGGGCAGATCAGGGTATGAGCAGTTCTTC
CASSSRTSGGRSGYEQFF
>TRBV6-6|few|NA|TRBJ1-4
TGTGCCAGCAGTTTTCGAGGAGGGGATAATGAAAAACTGTTTTTT
CASSFRGGDNEKLFF
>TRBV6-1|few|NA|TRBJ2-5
TGTGCCAGCAGTGACAACCAAGAGACCCAGTACTTC
CASSDNQETQYF